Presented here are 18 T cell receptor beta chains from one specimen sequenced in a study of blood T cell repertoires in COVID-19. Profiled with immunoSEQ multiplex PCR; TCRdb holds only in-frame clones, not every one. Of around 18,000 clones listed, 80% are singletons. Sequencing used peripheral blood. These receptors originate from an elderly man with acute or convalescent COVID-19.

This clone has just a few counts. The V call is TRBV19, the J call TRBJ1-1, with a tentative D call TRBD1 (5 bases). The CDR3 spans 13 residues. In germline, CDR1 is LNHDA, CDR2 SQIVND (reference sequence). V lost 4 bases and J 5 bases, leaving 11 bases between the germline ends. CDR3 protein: CASSSAGGTEAFF. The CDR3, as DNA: TGTGCCAGTAGTAGCGCCGGGGGGACTGAAGCTTTCTTT.

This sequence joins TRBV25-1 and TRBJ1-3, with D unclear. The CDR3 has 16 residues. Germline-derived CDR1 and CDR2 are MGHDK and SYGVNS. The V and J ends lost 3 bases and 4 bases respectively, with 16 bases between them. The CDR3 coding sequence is TGTGCCAGCAGTGATGTTTGGGCGGGGTCAGGAAACACCATATATTTT. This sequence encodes CASSDVWAGSGNTIYF.

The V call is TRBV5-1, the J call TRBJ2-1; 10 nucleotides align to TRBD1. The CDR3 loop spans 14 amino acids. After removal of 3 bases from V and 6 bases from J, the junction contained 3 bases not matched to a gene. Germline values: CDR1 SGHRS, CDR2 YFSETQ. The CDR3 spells CASSYRQGANEQFF. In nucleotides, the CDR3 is TGCGCCAGCAGCTACCGACAGGGGGCCAATGAGCAGTTCTTC. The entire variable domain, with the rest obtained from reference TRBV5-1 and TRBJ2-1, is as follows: KAGVTQTPRYLIKTRGQQVTLSCSPISGHRSVSWYQQTPGQGLQFLFEYFSETQRNKGNFPGRFSGRQFSNSRSEMNVSTLELGDSALYLCASSYRQGANEQFFGPGTRLTVL.

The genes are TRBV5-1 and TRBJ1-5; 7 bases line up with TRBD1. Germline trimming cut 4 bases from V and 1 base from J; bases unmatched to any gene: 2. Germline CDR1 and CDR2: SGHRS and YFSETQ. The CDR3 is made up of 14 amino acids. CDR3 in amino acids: CASSLTGSNQPQHF. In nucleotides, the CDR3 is TGCGCCAGCAGCCTGACAGGGAGCAATCAGCCCCAGCATTTT.

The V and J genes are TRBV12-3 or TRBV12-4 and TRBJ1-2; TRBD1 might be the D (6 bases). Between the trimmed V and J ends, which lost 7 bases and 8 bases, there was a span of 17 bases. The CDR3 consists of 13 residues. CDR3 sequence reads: CASNGAGDPGYTF. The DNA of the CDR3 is TGTGCCAGCAATGGGGCAGGGGATCCCGGCTACACCTTC.

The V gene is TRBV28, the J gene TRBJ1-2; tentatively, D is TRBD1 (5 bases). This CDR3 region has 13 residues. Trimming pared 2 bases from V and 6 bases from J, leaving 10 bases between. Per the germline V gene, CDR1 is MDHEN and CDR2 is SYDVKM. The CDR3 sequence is CASSLGQGNGYTF. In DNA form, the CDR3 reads TGTGCCAGCAGTTTAGGGCAGGGAAATGGCTACACCTTC.

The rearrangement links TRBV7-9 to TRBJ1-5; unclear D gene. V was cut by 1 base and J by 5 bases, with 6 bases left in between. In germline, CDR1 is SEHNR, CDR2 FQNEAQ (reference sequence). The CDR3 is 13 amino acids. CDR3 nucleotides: TGTGCCAGCAGCTTAGTGGAGGATCAGCCCCAGCATTTT. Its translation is CASSLVEDQPQHF.

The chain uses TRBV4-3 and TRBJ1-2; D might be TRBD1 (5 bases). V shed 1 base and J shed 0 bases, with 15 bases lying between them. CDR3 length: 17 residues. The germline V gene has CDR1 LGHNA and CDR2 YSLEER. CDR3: CASSQVGGGEANYGYTF. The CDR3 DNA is TGCGCCAGCAGCCAAGTGGGGGGTGGGGAAGCTAACTATGGCTACACCTTC.

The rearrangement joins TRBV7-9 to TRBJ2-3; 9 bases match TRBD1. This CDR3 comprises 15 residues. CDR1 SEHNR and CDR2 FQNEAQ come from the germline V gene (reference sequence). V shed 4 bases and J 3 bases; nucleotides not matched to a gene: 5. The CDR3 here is CASSSQGASTDTQYF. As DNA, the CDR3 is TGTGCCAGCAGCTCACAGGGGGCGTCAACAGATACGCAGTATTTT. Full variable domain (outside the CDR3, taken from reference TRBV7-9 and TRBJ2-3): DTGVSQNPRHKITKRGQNVTFRCDPISEHNRLYWYRQTLGQGPEFLTYFQNEAQLEKSRLLSDRFSAERPKGSFSTLEIQRTEQGDSAMYLCASSSQGASTDTQYFGPGTRLTVL.

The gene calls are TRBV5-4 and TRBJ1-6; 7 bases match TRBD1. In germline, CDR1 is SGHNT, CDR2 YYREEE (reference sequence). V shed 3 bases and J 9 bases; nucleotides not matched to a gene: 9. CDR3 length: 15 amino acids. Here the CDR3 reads CASSSDRAITSPLHF. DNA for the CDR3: TGTGCCAGCAGCTCTGACAGGGCAATAACTTCACCCCTCCACTTT.

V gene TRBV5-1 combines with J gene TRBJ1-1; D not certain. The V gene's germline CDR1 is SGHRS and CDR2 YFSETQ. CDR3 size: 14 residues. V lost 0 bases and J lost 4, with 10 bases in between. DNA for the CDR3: TGCGCCAGCAGCTTGGGGCATGACTTCACTGAAGCTTTCTTT. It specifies CASSLGHDFTEAFF.

Here the CDR3 reads CASSQGEGDTEAFF. CDR3 bases: TGTGCCAGCTCCCAGGGCGAGGGGGACACTGAAGCTTTCTTT. The genes are TRBV18 and TRBJ1-1; D may be TRBD1 (6 bases). Trimming took 6 bases from V and 3 from J, leaving 14 bases between them. CDR1 KGHSH and CDR2 LQKENI come from the germline V gene. The length of the CDR3 is 14 residues.

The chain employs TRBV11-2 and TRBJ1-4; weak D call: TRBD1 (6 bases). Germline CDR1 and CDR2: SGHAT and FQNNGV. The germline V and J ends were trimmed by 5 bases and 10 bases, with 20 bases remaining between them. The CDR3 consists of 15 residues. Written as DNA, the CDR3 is TGTGCCAGCAGCGCGATTAGGGGGGGCCAGGGAAAACTGTTTTTT. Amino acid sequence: CASSAIRGGQGKLFF.

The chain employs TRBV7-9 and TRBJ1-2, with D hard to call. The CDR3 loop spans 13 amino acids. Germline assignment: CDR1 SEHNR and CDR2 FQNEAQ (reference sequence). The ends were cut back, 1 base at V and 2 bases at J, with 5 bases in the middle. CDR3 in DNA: TGTGCCAGCAGCTTAGAAGAGAACTATGGCTACACCTTC. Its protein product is CASSLEENYGYTF.

CDR3 sequence: CASSWADIDSYEQYF. The DNA of the CDR3 is TGTGCCAGCAGCTGGGCGGACATTGACTCCTACGAGCAGTACTTC. The chain has TRBV7-8 and TRBJ2-7, with a tentative D call TRBD1 (5 bases). CDR1 and CDR2 from the germline V gene are SGHVS and FQNEAQ. V shed 4 bases and J shed 0 bases, with 13 bases lying between them. The length of the CDR3 is 15 residues.

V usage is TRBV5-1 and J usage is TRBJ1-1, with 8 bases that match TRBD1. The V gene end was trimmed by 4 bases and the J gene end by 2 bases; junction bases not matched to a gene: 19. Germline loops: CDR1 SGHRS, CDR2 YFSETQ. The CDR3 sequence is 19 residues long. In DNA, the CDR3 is TGCGCCAGCAGCCGGATGATACGGACAGGGCAGGAGGTTAACACTGAAGCTTTCTTT. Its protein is CASSRMIRTGQEVNTEAFF.

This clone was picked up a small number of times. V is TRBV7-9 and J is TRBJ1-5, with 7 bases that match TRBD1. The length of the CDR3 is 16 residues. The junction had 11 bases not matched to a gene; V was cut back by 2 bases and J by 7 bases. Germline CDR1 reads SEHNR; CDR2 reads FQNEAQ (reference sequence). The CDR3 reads CASSLSRAGGSQPQHF. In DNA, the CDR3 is TGTGCCAGCAGCTTAAGTCGGGCAGGGGGTTCCCAGCCCCAGCATTTT.

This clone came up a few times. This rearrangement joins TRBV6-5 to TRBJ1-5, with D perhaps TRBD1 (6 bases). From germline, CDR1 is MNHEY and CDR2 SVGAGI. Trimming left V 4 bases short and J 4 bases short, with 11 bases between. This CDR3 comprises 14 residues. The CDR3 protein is CASSSGHPNQPQHF. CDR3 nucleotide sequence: TGTGCCAGCAGTTCGGGACACCCGAATCAGCCCCAGCATTTT.